This T cell receptor beta chain was obtained from a study of T cells after yellow fever vaccination. Findings and limits, study-wide: FACS-sorted repertoires could contain abundant clonotypes contaminating from the bulk population.

MiXCR was run by TCRdb on the 5' RACE reads, yielding one entry per CDR3 protein. The profile shows 250,000 or so distinct CDR3 sequences, over 3% of them singletons. Comment on this clonotype: Its antigen is unknown. At one boundary the junction diverges from the germline segment, which might be a read error.

This CDR3 spans 14 amino acids. Germline V lookup: CDR1 MDHEN, CDR2 SYDVKM. This chain uses TRBV28 with TRBJ1-2, with 7 bases lining up with TRBD1. The origin of this receptor is a young man who received the YFV17D yellow fever vaccine. Sample: PBMCs, taken 15 days after the yellow fever booster vaccination. The CDR3 DNA reads TGTGCCAGCAGTTTGGGAGGGGGCAACTATGGCTACTCCTTC. Translation gives CASSLGGGNYGYSF.